A selection of T cell receptor beta chains follows, all from one sample in a study of cytomegalovirus exposure and HLA in healthy donors. Measured with immunoSEQ multiplex PCR; TCRdb has only the in-frame clones, and not every one. The repertoire holds 90,000 to 150,000 clones, with over 75% as singletons. Sequences were obtained from PBMCs. The receptors derive from a woman aged 18 to 35 in good health and CMV-seropositive. Both conserved end residues are part of each CDR3. A D gene is named only where the DNA matches it firmly. Clone size appears in some rows only: once, few, many, or a class for an expanded clone.

J gene: TRBJ1-3
D gene: .
clone size: once
V gene: TRBV7-2
CDR3 protein: CASSLPRGSGNTIYF
CDR3 DNA: TGTGCCAGCAGCTTACCCAGGGGTAGTGGAAACACCATATATTTT

J gene: TRBJ2-2
D gene: .
clone size: .
V gene: TRBV5-1
CDR3 protein: CASSLVRGNTGELFF
CDR3 DNA: TGCGCCAGCAGCTTGGTCCGGGGGAACACCGGGGAGCTGTTTTTT

J gene: TRBJ1-5
D gene: TRBD1
clone size: .
V gene: TRBV7-9
CDR3 protein: CASSHTTGAGNQPQHF
CDR3 DNA: TGTGCCAGCAGCCACACGACAGGGGCTGGCAATCAGCCCCAGCATTTT

J gene: TRBJ2-3
D gene: .
clone size: .
V gene: TRBV5-5
CDR3 protein: CASSLAGGDTQYF
CDR3 DNA: TGTGCCAGCAGCTTGGCAGGTGGAGATACGCAGTATTTT

J gene: TRBJ1-5
D gene: TRBD1
clone size: .
V gene: TRBV7-2
CDR3 protein: CASSFGTGVSNQPQHF
CDR3 DNA: TGTGCCAGCAGCTTTGGGACAGGGGTGAGCAATCAGCCCCAGCATTTT

J gene: TRBJ1-4
D gene: TRBD1
clone size: .
V gene: TRBV6-1
CDR3 protein: CASSGPGTANEKLFF
CDR3 DNA: TGTGCCAGCAGTGGGCCAGGGACAGCAAATGAAAAACTGTTTTTT

J gene: TRBJ2-5
D gene: TRBD2
clone size: .
V gene: TRBV5-4
CDR3 protein: CASSSPSGSKVETQYF
CDR3 DNA: TGTGCCAGCAGCTCCCCTAGCGGGAGCAAGGTAGAGACCCAGTACTTC

J gene: TRBJ1-1
D gene: TRBD1
clone size: .
V gene: TRBV7-9
CDR3 protein: CASSSRQGVHTEAFF
CDR3 DNA: TGTGCCAGCAGCTCAAGACAGGGGGTTCACACTGAAGCTTTCTTT

J gene: TRBJ1-4
D gene: .
clone size: .
V gene: TRBV9
CDR3 protein: CASSEGQSLGEKLFF
CDR3 DNA: TGTGCCAGCAGTGAAGGACAGAGTCTAGGGGAAAAACTGTTTTTT

J gene: TRBJ2-7
D gene: TRBD2
clone size: .
V gene: TRBV6-1
CDR3 protein: CASSGGGSGTYEQYF
CDR3 DNA: TGTGCCAGCAGTGGGGGGGGTAGCGGTACCTACGAGCAGTACTTC